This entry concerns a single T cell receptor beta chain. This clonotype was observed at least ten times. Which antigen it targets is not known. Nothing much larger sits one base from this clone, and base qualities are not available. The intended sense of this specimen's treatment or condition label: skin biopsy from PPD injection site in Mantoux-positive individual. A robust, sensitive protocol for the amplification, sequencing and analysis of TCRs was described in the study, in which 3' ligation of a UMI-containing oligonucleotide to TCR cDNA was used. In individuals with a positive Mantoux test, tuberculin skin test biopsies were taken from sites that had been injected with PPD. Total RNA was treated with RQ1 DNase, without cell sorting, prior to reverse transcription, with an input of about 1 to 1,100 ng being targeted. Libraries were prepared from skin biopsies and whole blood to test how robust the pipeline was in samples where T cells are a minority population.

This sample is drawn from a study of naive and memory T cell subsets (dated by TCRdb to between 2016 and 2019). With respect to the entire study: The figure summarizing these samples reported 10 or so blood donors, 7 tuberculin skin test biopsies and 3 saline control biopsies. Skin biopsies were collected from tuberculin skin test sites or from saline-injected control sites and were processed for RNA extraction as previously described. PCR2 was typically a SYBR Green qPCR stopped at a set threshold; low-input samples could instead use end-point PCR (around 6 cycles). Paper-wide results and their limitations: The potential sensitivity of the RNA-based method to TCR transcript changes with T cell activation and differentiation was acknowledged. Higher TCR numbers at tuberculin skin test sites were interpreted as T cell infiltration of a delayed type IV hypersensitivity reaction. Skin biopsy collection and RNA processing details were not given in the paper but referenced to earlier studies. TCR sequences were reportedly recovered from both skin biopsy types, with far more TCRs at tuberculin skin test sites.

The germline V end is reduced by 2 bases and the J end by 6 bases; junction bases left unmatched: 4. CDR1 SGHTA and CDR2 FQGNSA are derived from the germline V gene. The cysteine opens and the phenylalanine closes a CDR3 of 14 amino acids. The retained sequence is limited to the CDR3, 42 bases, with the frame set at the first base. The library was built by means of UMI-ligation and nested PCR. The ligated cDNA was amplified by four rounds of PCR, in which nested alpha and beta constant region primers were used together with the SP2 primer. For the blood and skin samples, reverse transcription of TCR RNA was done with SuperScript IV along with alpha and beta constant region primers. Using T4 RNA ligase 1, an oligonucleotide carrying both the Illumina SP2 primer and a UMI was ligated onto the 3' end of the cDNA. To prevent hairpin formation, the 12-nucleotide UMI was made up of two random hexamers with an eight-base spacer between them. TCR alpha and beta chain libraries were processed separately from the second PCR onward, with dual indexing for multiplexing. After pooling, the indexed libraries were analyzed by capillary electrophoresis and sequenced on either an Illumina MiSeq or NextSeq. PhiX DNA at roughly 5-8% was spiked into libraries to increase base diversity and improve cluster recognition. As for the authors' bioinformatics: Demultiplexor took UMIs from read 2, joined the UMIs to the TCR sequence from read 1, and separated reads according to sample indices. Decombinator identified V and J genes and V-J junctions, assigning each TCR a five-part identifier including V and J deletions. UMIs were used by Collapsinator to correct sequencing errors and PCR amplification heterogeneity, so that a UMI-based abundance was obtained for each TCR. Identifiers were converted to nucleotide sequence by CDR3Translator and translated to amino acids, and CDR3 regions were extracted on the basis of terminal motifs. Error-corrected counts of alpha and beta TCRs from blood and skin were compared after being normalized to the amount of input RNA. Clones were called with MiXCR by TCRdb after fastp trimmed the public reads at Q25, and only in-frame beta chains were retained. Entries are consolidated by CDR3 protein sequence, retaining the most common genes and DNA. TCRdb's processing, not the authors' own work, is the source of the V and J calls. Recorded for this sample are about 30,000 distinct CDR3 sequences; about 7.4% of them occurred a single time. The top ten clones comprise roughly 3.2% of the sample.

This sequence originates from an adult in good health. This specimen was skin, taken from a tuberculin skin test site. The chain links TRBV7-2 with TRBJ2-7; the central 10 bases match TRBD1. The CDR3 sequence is CASSLRDRGSEQYF. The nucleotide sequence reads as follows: TGTGCCAGCAGCTTAAGGGACAGGGGAAGCGAGCAGTACTTC.